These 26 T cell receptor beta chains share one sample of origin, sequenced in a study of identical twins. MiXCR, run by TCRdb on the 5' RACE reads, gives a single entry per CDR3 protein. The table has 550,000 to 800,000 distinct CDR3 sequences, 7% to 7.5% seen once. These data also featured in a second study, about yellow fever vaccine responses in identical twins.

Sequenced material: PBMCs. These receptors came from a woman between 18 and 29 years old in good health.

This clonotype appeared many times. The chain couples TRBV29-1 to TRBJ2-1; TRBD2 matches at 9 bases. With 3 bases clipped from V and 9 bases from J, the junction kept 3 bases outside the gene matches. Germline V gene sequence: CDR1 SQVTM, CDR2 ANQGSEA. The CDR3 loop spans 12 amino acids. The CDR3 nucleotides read TGCAGCGTTGAGGGACTAGCCTCTGAGCAGTTCTTC. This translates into CSVEGLASEQFF.

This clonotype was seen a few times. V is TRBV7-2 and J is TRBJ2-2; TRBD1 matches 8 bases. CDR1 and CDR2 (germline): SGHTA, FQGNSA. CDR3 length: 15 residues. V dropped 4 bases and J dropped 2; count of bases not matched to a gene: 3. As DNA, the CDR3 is TGTGCCAGCAGCTCGGACAGGGTAAACACCGGGGAGCTGTTTTTT. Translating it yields CASSSDRVNTGELFF.

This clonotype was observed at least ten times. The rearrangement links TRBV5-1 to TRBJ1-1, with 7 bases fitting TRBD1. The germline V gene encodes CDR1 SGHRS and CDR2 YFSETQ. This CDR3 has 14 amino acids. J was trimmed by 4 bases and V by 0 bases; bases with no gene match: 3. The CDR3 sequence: CASSLAAGGTEAFF. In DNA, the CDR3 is TGCGCCAGCAGCTTGGCGGCAGGGGGCACTGAAGCTTTCTTT.

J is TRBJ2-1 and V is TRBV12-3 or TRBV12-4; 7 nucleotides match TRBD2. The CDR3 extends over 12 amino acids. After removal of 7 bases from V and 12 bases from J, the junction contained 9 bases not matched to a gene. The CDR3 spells CASTAPGGGQFF. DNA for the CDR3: TGTGCCAGCACCGCCCCCGGCGGGGGGCAGTTCTTC.

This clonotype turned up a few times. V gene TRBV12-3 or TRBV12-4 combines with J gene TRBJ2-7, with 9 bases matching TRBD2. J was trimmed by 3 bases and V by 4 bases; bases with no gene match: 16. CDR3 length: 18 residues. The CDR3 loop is CASSSALFLAGGVYEQYF. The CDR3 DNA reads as TGTGCCAGCAGTTCCGCTCTGTTCTTGGCGGGAGGGGTCTACGAGCAGTACTTC.

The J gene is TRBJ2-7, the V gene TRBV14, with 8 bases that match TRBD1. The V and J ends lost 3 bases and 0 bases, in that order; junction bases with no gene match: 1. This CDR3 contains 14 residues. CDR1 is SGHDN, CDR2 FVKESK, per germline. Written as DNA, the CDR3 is TGTGCCAGCAGCCAGGACAGGGCCTCCTACGAGCAGTACTTC. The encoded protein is CASSQDRASYEQYF.

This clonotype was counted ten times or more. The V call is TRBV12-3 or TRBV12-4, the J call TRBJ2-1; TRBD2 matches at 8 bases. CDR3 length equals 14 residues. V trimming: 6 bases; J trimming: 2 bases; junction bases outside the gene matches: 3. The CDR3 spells CASSRLAPYNEQFF. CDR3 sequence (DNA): TGTGCCAGCAGCCGACTAGCGCCCTACAATGAGCAGTTCTTC.

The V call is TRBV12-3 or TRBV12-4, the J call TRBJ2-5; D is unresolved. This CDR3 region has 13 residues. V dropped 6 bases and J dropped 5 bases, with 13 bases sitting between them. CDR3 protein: CASRNSERETQYF. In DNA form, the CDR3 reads TGTGCCAGCAGAAACTCCGAGAGGGAGACCCAGTACTTC.

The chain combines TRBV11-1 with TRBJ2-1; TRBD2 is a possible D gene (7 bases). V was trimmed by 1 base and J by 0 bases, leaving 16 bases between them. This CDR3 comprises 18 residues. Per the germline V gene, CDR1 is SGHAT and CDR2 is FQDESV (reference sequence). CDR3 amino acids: CASSLVYTGGISYNEQFF. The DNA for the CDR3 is TGTGCCAGCAGCTTAGTATACACGGGGGGCATCTCCTACAATGAGCAGTTCTTC.

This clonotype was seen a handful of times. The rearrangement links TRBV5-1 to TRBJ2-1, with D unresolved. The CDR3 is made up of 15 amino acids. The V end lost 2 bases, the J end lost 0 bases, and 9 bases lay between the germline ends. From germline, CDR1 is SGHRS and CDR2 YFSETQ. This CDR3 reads CASSFEQSSYNEQFF. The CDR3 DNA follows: TGCGCCAGCAGCTTTGAACAGAGCTCCTACAATGAGCAGTTCTTC. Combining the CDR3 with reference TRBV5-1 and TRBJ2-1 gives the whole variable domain KAGVTQTPRYLIKTRGQQVTLSCSPISGHRSVSWYQQTPGQGLQFLFEYFSETQRNKGNFPGRFSGRQFSNSRSEMNVSTLELGDSALYLCASSFEQSSYNEQFFGPGTRLTVL.

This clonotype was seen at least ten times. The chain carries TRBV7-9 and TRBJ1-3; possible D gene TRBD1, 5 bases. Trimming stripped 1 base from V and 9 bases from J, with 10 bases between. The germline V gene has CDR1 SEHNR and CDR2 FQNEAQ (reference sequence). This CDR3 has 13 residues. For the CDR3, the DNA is TGTGCCAGCAGCTTAGGGACAACCGGCACCATATATTTT. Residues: CASSLGTTGTIYF.

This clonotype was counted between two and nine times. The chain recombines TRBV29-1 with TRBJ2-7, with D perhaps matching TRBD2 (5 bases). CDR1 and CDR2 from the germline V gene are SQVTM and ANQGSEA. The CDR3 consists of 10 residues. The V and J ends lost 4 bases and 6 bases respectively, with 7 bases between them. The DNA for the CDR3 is TGCAGCGTTGGGACTGTCGAGCAGTACTTC. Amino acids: CSVGTVEQYF.

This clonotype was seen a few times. Written as DNA, the CDR3 is TGTGCCAGCAGCCAAGGGCTCACTAGCGGGATCAACAATGAGCAGTTCTTC. It translates to CASSQGLTSGINNEQFF. The chain is built from TRBV3-1 and TRBJ2-1; 10 positions agree with TRBD2. The junction had 8 bases not matched to a gene; V was cut back by 1 base and J by 5 bases. The CDR3 sequence is 17 residues long. The germline gives CDR1 LGHDT, CDR2 YNNKEL (reference sequence).

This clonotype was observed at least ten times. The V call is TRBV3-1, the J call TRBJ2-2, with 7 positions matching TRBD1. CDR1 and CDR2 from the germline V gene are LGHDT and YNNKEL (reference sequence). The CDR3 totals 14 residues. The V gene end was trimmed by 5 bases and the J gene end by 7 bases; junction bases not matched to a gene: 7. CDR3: CASSRGQSGGELFF. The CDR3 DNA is TGTGCCAGCAGCAGGGGACAGTCCGGCGGGGAGCTGTTTTTT.

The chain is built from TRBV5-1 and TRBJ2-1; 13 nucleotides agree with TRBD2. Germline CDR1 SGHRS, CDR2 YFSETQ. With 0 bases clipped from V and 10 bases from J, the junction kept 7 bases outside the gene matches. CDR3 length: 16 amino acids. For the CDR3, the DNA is TGCGCCAGCAGCTTGGTTAGGACTAGCGGGGGCCCCGAGCAGTTCTTC. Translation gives CASSLVRTSGGPEQFF.

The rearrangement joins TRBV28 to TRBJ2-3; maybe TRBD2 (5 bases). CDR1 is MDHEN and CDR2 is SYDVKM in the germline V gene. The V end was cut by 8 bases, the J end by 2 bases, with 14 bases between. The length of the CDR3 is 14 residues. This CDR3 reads CASRPHGITDTQYF. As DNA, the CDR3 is TGTGCCAGCCGCCCTCACGGGATCACAGATACGCAGTATTTT.

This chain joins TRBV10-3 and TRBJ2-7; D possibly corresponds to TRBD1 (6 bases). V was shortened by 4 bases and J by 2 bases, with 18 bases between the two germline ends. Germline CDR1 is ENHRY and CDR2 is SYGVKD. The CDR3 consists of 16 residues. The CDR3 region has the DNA TGTGCCATCAGTGGGACCGGGACACCTATTACCTACGAGCAGTACTTC. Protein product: CAISGTGTPITYEQYF.

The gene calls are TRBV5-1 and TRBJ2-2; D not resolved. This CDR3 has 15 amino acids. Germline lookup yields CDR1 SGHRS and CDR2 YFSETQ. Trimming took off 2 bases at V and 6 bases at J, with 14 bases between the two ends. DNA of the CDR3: TGCGCCAGCAGCTTCCAGGAACCCCCAGCCGGGGAGCTGTTTTTT. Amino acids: CASSFQEPPAGELFF.

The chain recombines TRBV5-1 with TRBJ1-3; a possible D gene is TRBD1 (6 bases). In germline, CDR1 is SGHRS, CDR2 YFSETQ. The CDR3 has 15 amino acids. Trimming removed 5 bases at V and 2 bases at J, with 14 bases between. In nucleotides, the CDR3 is TGCGCCAGCAGATCCTCGGGGGGCCCTGGAAACACCATATATTTT. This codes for CASRSSGGPGNTIYF.

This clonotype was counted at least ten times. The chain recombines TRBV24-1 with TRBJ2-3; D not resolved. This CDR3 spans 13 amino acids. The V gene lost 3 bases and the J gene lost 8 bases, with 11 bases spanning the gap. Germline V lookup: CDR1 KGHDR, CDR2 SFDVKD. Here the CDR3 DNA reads TGTGCCACCAGTGATACGGTATCAGGTACGCAGTATTTT. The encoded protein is CATSDTVSGTQYF.

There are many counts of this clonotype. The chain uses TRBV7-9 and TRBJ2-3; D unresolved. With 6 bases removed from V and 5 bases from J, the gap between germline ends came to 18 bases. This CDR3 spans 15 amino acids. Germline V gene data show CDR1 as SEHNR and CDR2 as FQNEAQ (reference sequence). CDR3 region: CASSLNRALKDTQYF. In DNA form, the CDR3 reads TGTGCCAGCAGTTTAAACCGGGCACTTAAAGATACGCAGTATTTT.

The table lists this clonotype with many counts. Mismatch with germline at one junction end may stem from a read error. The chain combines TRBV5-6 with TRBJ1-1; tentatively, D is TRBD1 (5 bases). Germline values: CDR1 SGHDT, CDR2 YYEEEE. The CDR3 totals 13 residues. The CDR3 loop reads CASSLRGDTEAFF. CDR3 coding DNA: TGCGCCAGCAGCTTAAGAGGGGATACTGAAGCTTTCTTT.

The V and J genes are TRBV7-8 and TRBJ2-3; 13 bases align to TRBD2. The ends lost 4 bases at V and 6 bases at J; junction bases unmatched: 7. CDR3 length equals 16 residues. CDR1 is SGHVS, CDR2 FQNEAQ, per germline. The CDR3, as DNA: TGTGCCAGCAGCTGGGGACTAGCGGGGCCCGGGGATACGCAGTATTTT. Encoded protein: CASSWGLAGPGDTQYF.

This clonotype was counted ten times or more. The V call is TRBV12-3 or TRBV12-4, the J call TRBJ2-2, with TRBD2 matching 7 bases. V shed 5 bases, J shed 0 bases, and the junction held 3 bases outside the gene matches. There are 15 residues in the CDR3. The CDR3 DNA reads TGTGCCAGCAGTGGGGCGGGAGCGAACACCGGGGAGCTGTTTTTT. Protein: CASSGAGANTGELFF.

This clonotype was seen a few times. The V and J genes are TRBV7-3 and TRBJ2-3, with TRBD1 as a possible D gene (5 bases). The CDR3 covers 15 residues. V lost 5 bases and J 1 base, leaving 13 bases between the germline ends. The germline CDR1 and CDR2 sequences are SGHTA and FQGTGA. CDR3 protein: CASSLRGWGTDTQYF. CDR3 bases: TGTGCCAGCAGCCTTAGGGGCTGGGGCACAGATACGCAGTATTTT.

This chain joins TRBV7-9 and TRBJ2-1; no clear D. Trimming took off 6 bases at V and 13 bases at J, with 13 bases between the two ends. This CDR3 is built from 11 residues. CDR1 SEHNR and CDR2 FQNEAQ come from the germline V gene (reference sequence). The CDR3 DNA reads TGTGCCAGCAGTCCACCGTCTTATCAGTTCTTC. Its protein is CASSPPSYQFF.